Shown below are 15 T cell receptor beta chains from a single sample sequenced in a study of T cell responses to AZD1222 COVID-19 vaccine. The data were produced by immunoSEQ multiplex PCR, yet TCRdb's version contains in-frame clones alone and is incomplete. The sample shows over 85,000 clones, roughly four fifths of them seen only once. This material consisted of peripheral blood, taken on day 0 of AZD1222 vaccination. All receptors come from an adult in good health.

This clone has only one observation. The V and J genes are TRBV6-5 and TRBJ2-2; possibly TRBD1 or TRBD2 for D (5 bases each). Trimming stripped 6 bases from V and 4 bases from J, with 15 bases between. There are 15 residues in the CDR3. Looked up from germline, CDR1 is MNHEY and CDR2 is SVGAGI. CDR3 sequence: CASSDSGTSTGELFF. CDR3 nucleotides: TGTGCCAGCAGCGATTCTGGGACGAGCACCGGGGAGCTGTTTTTT.

J is TRBJ2-7 and V is TRBV5-1; D is possibly TRBD2 (7 bases). Germline CDR1 and CDR2: SGHRS and YFSETQ. The CDR3 spans 11 residues. V lost 4 bases and J 6 bases, leaving 8 bases between the germline ends. For the CDR3, the DNA is TGCGCCAGCAGCAGGGGGGGCGAGCAGTACTTC. As protein: CASSRGGEQYF.

The J gene is TRBJ2-7, the V gene TRBV19; D is unclear. The CDR3 extends over 13 amino acids. Germline V gives CDR1 LNHDA, CDR2 SQIVND (reference sequence). V dropped 7 bases and J dropped 2 bases, with 12 bases sitting between them. CDR3 residues: CASTSRPPYEQYF. The CDR3 DNA reads as TGTGCCAGTACCTCCAGGCCTCCCTACGAGCAGTACTTC. Combining the CDR3 with reference TRBV19 and TRBJ2-7 gives the whole variable domain DGGITQSPKYLFRKEGQNVTLSCEQNLNHDAMYWYRQDPGQGLRLIYYSQIVNDFQKGDIAEGYSVSREKKESFPLTVTSAQKNPTAFYLCASTSRPPYEQYFGPGTRLTVT.

The V and J genes are TRBV2 and TRBJ1-6; the D gene is possibly TRBD1 (6 bases). V shed 5 bases and J shed 4 bases, with 12 bases lying between them. Germline V gene data show CDR1 as SNHLY and CDR2 as FYNNEI. This CDR3 has 15 residues. The CDR3 spells CASSWGRGYNSPLHF. CDR3 coding DNA: TGTGCCAGCAGTTGGGGCAGGGGATATAATTCACCCCTCCACTTT.

This clone was detected a few times. The rearrangement joins TRBV7-2 to TRBJ2-7; 7 bases match TRBD2. In germline, CDR1 is SGHTA, CDR2 FQGNSA. CDR3 size: 16 residues. Trimming took 5 bases from V and 6 from J; bases not matched to a gene: 16. CDR3 in amino acids: CASSQLVMAGVSEQYF. The CDR3, as DNA: TGTGCCAGCAGCCAACTTGTAATGGCGGGAGTCTCCGAGCAGTACTTC.

This rearrangement joins TRBV7-2 to TRBJ1-6, with unresolved D. CDR3 size: 13 residues. V lost 4 bases to trimming and J lost 6 bases, with 7 bases between them. CDR1 SGHTA and CDR2 FQGNSA come from the germline V gene. For the CDR3, the DNA is TGTGCCAGCAGCTCCACTCGTAATTCACCCCTCCACTTT. It translates to CASSSTRNSPLHF.

The chain recombines TRBV5-4 with TRBJ1-6; no reliable D call. There are 12 residues in the CDR3. Germline CDR1 SGHNT, CDR2 YYREEE (reference sequence). Trimming removed 4 bases at V and 9 bases at J, with 8 bases between. The CDR3: CASSERSSPLHF. DNA for the CDR3: TGTGCCAGCAGCGAGAGAAGTTCACCCCTCCACTTT.

The V call is TRBV2, the J call TRBJ2-1; 11 bases are a match to TRBD2. Germline CDR1 SNHLY, CDR2 FYNNEI. The trim removed 0 bases at V and 4 bases at J, leaving 5 bases unmatched. This CDR3 has 17 amino acids. CDR3 region: CASSEASTSGRYNEQFF. The CDR3 nucleotides read TGTGCCAGCAGTGAAGCCTCCACTAGCGGGAGATACAATGAGCAGTTCTTC.

The chain is built from TRBV5-1 and TRBJ1-2, with 9 bases aligning to TRBD1. This CDR3 spans 16 amino acids. V gave up 4 bases and J gave up 8 bases; unmatched junction bases: 15. In germline, CDR1 is SGHRS, CDR2 YFSETQ. The CDR3 nucleotides read TGCGCCAGCAGCCTAGACGGGACAGGGAGGAGGGCCGGCTACACCTTC. Translated: CASSLDGTGRRAGYTF.

CDR3 sequence reads: CASRPDSGANSPLHF. The CDR3 coding sequence is TGTGCCAGCCGGCCTGACAGTGGGGCTAATTCACCCCTCCACTTT. The chain recombines TRBV25-1 with TRBJ1-6; a weak D match, TRBD1 (5 bases). The CDR3 spans 15 residues. Germline V CDR1 and CDR2: MGHDK, SYGVNS. Trimming removed 8 bases from V and 6 bases from J, with 17 bases in between. The full variable domain, completed using reference TRBV25-1 and TRBJ1-6, is EADIYQTPRYLVIGTGKKITLECSQTMGHDKMYWYQQDPGMELHLIHYSYGVNSTEKGDLSSESTVSRIRTEHFPLTLESARPSHTSQYLCASRPDSGANSPLHFGNGTRLTVT.

J is TRBJ2-3 and V is TRBV5-8; 7 nucleotides match TRBD2. The CDR3 has 16 amino acids. CDR1 is SGHTS and CDR2 is YDEGEE in the germline V gene. V lost 4 bases and J lost 4; bases outside the gene matches: 12. This chain's CDR3 is CASSLRSGLSADTQYF. CDR3 in DNA: TGTGCCAGCAGCCTACGGTCGGGACTATCAGCAGATACGCAGTATTTT.

This sequence joins TRBV5-5 and TRBJ2-7; weak D call: TRBD1 (5 bases). Germline loops: CDR1 SGHKS, CDR2 YYEKEE (reference sequence). V lost 0 bases and J lost 2, with 12 bases in between. The CDR3 has 15 amino acids. CDR3: CASSLARDRPYEQYF. In DNA, the CDR3 is TGTGCCAGCAGCTTGGCGCGCGACAGACCCTACGAGCAGTACTTC.

This clone was observed a few times. The same CDR3 can be traced to other DNA sequences in this sample. V usage is TRBV28 and J usage is TRBJ1-1; D uncertain. This CDR3 comprises 13 residues. The V end lost 3 bases, the J end lost 0 bases, and 5 bases lay between the germline ends. CDR1 and CDR2 from the germline V gene are MDHEN and SYDVKM. The CDR3 sequence is CASSFGLNTEAFF. The CDR3, as DNA: TGTGCCAGCAGTTTCGGTCTGAACACTGAAGCTTTCTTT.

This sequence joins TRBV5-4 and TRBJ2-7, with 13 positions matching TRBD2. Looked up from germline, CDR1 is SGHNT and CDR2 is YYREEE (reference sequence). V lost 0 bases to trimming and J lost 0 bases; unmatched junction nucleotides: 6. The CDR3 is made up of 18 amino acids. In DNA form, the CDR3 reads TGTGCCAGCAGCTTGGCCCAACTAGCGGGAGGGACCTCCTACGAGCAGTACTTC. Its protein is CASSLAQLAGGTSYEQYF.

This clone was counted only a few times. J is TRBJ1-6 and V is TRBV7-2, with D possibly matching TRBD1 (5 bases). Trimming took off 5 bases at V and 7 bases at J, with 12 bases between the two ends. The germline gives CDR1 SGHTA, CDR2 FQGNSA. The length of the CDR3 is 14 residues. The CDR3 protein is CASSPDTMNSPLHF. The CDR3 DNA follows: TGTGCCAGCAGCCCGGACACGATGAATTCACCCCTCCACTTT. The full variable domain, in which reference TRBV7-2 and TRBJ1-6 provide the parts outside the CDR3, is GAGVSQSPSNKVTEKGKDVELRCDPISGHTALYWYRQSLGQGLEFLIYFQGNSAPDKSGLPSDRFSAERTGGSVSTLTIQRTQQEDSAVYLCASSPDTMNSPLHFGNGTRLTVT.